Each of the 16 T cell receptor beta chains below was sequenced from the same sample in a study of post-analysis software for immune sequencing data (dated by TCRdb to the mid-2010s). The paper as a whole reports these results and caveats: Significantly higher frequencies in patients than in controls were found for about 5 TRBV segments, including TRBV5-6, TRBV5-1 and TRBV20-1.

What these receptors recognize is not known. The protocol used for the library was PCR. Data came from an Illumina HiSeq 2500. To reduce PCR and sequencing biases, unique molecular identifiers were built into the TCR beta cDNA libraries. Starting from the raw public reads, TCRdb applied fastp trimming at Q25, assembled clones with MiXCR and retained in-frame beta chains. Every entry covers one CDR3 protein and lists the most common genes and DNA from its rows. Recorded for this sample are a few hundred thousand distinct CDR3 sequences; roughly 38% of them occurred a single time. The ten largest clones capture around 15% of the sample. The source material was blood. The source is a girl between 5 and 17 years old with multiple sclerosis.

This clonotype was observed a handful of times. The V call is TRBV12-3 or TRBV12-4, the J call TRBJ1-2; D is uncertain. Trimming stripped 6 bases from V and 9 bases from J, with 20 bases between. The CDR3 contains 14 residues. CDR3 DNA: TGTGCCAGCAGCACCGATACTACACGGACGAGCTACACCTTC. This gives the protein CASSTDTTRTSYTF.

There are a few counts of this clonotype. The J gene is TRBJ1-5, the V gene TRBV7-2, with D perhaps matching TRBD1 (5 bases). The CDR3 loop spans 14 amino acids. Looked up from germline, CDR1 is SGHTA and CDR2 is FQGNSA. Trimming stripped 5 bases from V and 5 bases from J, with 13 bases between. CDR3 in DNA: TGTGCCAGCAGCCTCCGGGACGGATATCAGCCCCAGCATTTT. Its protein is CASSLRDGYQPQHF.

The CDR3 here is CASSLGASGGAGTKNIQYF. The CDR3 DNA reads as TGCGCCAGCAGCTTGGGAGCTAGCGGGGGGGCCGGGACCAAAAACATTCAGTACTTC. The V call is TRBV5-1, the J call TRBJ2-4, with 12 positions matching TRBD2. The CDR3 is 19 amino acids. Losses at the gene ends were 0 bases for V and 2 bases for J; bases not matched to a gene: 9. Looked up from germline, CDR1 is SGHRS and CDR2 is YFSETQ.

This clonotype came up many times. V gene TRBV20-1 combines with J gene TRBJ2-5; TRBD1 matches at 8 bases. Per germline, CDR1 DFQATT and CDR2 SNEGSKA (reference sequence). J was trimmed by 4 bases and V by 5 bases; bases with no gene match: 6. CDR3 length: 13 amino acids. The CDR3 loop reads CSARQGLGETQYF. The CDR3 nucleotides are TGCAGTGCTCGACAGGGGTTGGGAGAGACCCAGTACTTC.

The V and J genes are TRBV6-2 or TRBV6-3 and TRBJ1-1, with D unresolved. There are 12 residues in the CDR3. Trimming took off 6 bases at V and 10 bases at J, with 15 bases between the two ends. The germline CDR1 and CDR2 sequences are MNHEY and SVGEGT. CDR3 protein: CASSRAGERAFF. The CDR3 nucleotides are TGTGCCAGCAGCCGGGCAGGAGAGAGAGCTTTCTTT.

The chain carries TRBV27 and TRBJ1-1; 7 bases line up with TRBD1. CDR1 and CDR2 from the germline V gene are MNHEY and SMNVEV (reference sequence). The CDR3 extends over 16 amino acids. With 3 bases clipped from V and 1 base from J, the junction kept 8 bases outside the gene matches. The CDR3: CASSLGFGTANTEAFF. CDR3 nucleotides: TGTGCCAGCAGTTTGGGGTTCGGGACAGCGAACACTGAAGCTTTCTTT.

This chain joins TRBV29-1 and TRBJ2-7; tentative D call: TRBD2 (5 bases). V was cut by 5 bases and J by 7 bases, with 15 bases left in between. The germline V gene encodes CDR1 SQVTM and CDR2 ANQGSEA. CDR3 length: 12 residues. DNA of the CDR3: TGCAGCGTTCTTCCGGGGTCGGGTGAGCAGTACTTC. This sequence encodes CSVLPGSGEQYF.

V usage is TRBV3-1 and J usage is TRBJ2-5, with 7 bases identical to TRBD2. Germline-derived CDR1 and CDR2 are LGHDT and YNNKEL (reference sequence). This CDR3 is 14 amino acids long. V trimming: 3 bases; J trimming: 3 bases; junction bases outside the gene matches: 4. CDR3 bases: TGTGCCAGCAGCCACTGGCTAGCGGAAGAGACCCAGTACTTC. It is translated as CASSHWLAEETQYF.

This clonotype came up many times. V and J are TRBV6-1 and TRBJ2-3; TRBD2 might be the D (6 bases). Germline V gives CDR1 MNHNS, CDR2 SASEGT. Deletions cut 6 bases from V and 4 bases from J, with 23 bases between. The CDR3 contains 17 residues. The CDR3 region is CASSPARLVLFADTQYF. CDR3 DNA sequence: TGTGCCAGCAGCCCTGCCCGACTAGTGTTGTTTGCAGATACGCAGTATTTT.

As regards this clonotype: A much larger clonotype is one base distant, so this may be a read error. The chain couples TRBV12-3 or TRBV12-4 to TRBJ2-6, with D possibly being TRBD1 or TRBD2 (5 bases each). This CDR3 spans 16 amino acids. Here the CDR3 reads CASSPGDLAGANVRTF. The CDR3 coding sequence is TGTGCCAGCAGTCCCGGCGACTTGGCCGGGGCCAACGTCCGGACTTTC.

This clonotype occurred a few times. The chain uses TRBV5-1 and TRBJ2-1; TRBD2 agrees at 12 bases. Losses at the gene ends were 3 bases for V and 4 bases for J; bases not matched to a gene: 8. The CDR3 is 17 amino acids. The germline V gene encodes CDR1 SGHRS and CDR2 YFSETQ. In DNA, the CDR3 is TGCGCCAGCAGCTCGAACATTGGACTAGCGGGATACAATGAGCAGTTCTTC. Translation gives CASSSNIGLAGYNEQFF.

This clonotype was seen only a few times. The chain combines TRBV6-6 with TRBJ1-1; D is ambiguous. The CDR3 covers 12 residues. The germline V and J ends were trimmed by 6 bases and 3 bases, with 8 bases remaining between them. The germline CDR1 and CDR2 sequences are MNHNY and SVGAGI (reference sequence). The CDR3 DNA follows: TGTGCCAGCAGACGCAGCGACACTGAAGCTTTCTTT. Its protein product is CASRRSDTEAFF.

The chain links TRBV7-9 to TRBJ2-2; D ambiguous. V lost 6 bases and J 5 bases, leaving 4 bases between the germline ends. CDR1 and CDR2 (germline): SEHNR, FQNEAQ (reference sequence). The CDR3 sequence is 11 residues long. CDR3 residues: CASRPTGELFF. CDR3 DNA sequence: TGTGCCAGCAGACCTACCGGGGAGCTGTTTTTT.

This clonotype was observed a few times. V usage is TRBV2 and J usage is TRBJ1-2; D is unresolved. V lost 5 bases and J 0 bases, leaving 10 bases between the germline ends. Per germline, CDR1 SNHLY and CDR2 FYNNEI. The CDR3 consists of 14 residues. The CDR3 bases are TGTGCCAGCAGTAACCGAGGAGCTAACTATGGCTACACCTTC. Amino acids: CASSNRGANYGYTF.

The V and J genes are TRBV7-2 and TRBJ1-5, with D tentatively TRBD1 (5 bases). The CDR3 length is 15 residues. Germline CDR1 and CDR2: SGHTA and FQGNSA. V lost 2 bases and J 5 bases, leaving 13 bases between the germline ends. CDR3 bases: TGTGCCAGCAGCTTATATACAGGCTTCGATCAGCCCCAGCATTTT. This translates into CASSLYTGFDQPQHF. Full variable domain (remainder filled in from reference TRBV7-2 and TRBJ1-5): GAGVSQSPSNKVTEKGKDVELRCDPISGHTALYWYRQSLGQGLEFLIYFQGNSAPDKSGLPSDRFSAERTGGSVSTLTIQRTQQEDSAVYLCASSLYTGFDQPQHFGDGTRLSIL.

The chain links TRBV9 to TRBJ2-1; D is tentatively TRBD1 or TRBD2 (5 bases each). The CDR3 has 15 residues. Looked up from germline, CDR1 is SGDLS and CDR2 is YYNGEE. Trimming left V 0 bases short and J 3 bases short, with 10 bases between. The CDR3 spells CASSVGEGLYNEQFF. CDR3 coding DNA: TGTGCCAGCAGCGTAGGAGAGGGGCTCTACAATGAGCAGTTCTTC.